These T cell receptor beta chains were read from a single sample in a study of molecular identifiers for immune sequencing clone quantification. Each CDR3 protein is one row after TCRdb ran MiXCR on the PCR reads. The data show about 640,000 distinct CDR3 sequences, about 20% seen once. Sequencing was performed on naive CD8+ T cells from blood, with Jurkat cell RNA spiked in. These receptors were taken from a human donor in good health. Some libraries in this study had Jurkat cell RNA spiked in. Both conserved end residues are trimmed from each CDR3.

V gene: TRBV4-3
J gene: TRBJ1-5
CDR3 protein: ASSQDIQNQPQH

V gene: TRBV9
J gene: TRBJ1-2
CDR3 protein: ASSEWAPANYGYT

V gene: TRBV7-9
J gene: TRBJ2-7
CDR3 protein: ASSLAGGGSSYEQY

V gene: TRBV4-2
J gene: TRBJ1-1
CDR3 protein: ASSQYPRTEAF

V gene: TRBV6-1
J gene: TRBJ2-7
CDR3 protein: ASRDASGLTYEQY

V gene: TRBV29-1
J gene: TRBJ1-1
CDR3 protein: SVERMNTEAF

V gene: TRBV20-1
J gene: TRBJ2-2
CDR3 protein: SAPDKNTGELF

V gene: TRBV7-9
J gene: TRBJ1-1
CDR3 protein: ASSLVGEAF

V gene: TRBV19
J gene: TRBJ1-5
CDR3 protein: ASSIGTGIGPQH

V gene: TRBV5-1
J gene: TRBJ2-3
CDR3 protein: ASSSRRALPRKATQY

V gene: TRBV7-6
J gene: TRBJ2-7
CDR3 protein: ASSQGQGANEQY

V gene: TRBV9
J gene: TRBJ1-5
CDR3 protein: ASSVGSEDQPQH

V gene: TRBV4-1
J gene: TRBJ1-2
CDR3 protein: ASSQDAVSAGSYGYT

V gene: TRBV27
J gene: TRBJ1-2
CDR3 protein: ASSTDKNCGYT

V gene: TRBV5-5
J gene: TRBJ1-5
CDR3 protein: ASSLYLFRGNQPQH

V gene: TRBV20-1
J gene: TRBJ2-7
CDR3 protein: SAREIAGYEQY

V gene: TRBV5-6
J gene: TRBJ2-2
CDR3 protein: SSSLVRSGTGELF

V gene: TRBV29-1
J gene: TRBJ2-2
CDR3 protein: SVADGELF

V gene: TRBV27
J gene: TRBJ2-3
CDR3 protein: ASRQGGGTDTQY

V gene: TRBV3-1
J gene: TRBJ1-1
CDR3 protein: ASSQGGQYTEAF

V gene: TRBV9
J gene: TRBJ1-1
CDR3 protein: ASTPLRQISEAF

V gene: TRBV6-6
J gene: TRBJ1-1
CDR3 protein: ASSYYPGNTEAF